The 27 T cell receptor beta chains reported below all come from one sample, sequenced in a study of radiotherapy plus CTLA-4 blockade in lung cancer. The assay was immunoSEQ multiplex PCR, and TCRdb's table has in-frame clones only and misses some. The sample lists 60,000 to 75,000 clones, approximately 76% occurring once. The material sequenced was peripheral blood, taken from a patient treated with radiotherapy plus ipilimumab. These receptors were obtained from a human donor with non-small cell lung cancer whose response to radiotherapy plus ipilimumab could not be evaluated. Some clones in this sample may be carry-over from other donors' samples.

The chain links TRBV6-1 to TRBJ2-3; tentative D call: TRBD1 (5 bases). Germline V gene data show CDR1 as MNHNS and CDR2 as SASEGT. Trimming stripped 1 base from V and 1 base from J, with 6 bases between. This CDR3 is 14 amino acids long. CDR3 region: CASSEGGGTDTQYF. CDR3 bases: TGTGCCAGCAGTGAAGGGGGCGGCACAGATACGCAGTATTTT.

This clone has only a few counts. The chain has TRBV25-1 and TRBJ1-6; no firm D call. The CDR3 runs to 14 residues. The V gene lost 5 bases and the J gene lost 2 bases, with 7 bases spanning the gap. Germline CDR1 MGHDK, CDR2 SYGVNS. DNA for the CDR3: TGTGCCAGCAGTCAGGCTCCCTATAATTCACCCCTCCACTTT. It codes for CASSQAPYNSPLHF.

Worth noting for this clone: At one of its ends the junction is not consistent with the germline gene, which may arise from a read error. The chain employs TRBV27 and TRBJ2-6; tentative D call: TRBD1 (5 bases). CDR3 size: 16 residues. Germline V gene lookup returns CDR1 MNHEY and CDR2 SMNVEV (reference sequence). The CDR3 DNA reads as TGTGCCAGCAGTTCCCTCCCGGTCTCTGGGGCCAACGTCCTGATTTTC. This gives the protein CASSSLPVSGANVLIF. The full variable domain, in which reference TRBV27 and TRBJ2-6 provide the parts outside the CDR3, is EAQVTQNPRYLITVTGKKLTVTCSQNMNHEYMSWYRQDPGLGLRQIYYSMNVEVTDKGDVPEGYKVSRKEKRNFPLILESPSPNQTSLYFCASSSLPVSGANVLIFGAGSRLTVL.

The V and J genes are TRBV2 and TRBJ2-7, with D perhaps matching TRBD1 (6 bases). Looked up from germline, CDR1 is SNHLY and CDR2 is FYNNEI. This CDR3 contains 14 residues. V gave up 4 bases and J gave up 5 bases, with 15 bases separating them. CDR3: CASSADRLANEQYF. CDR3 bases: TGTGCCAGCAGTGCTGACAGGTTGGCGAACGAGCAGTACTTC.

In DNA, the CDR3 is TGCAGCGTCGGCAGAACAGGTTACACCGGGGAGCTGTTTTTT. Translating gives CSVGRTGYTGELFF. The chain carries TRBV29-1 and TRBJ2-2; D may be TRBD1 (5 bases). In germline, CDR1 is SQVTM, CDR2 ANQGSEA. This CDR3 is built from 14 residues. Trimming shortened V by 6 bases and J by 3 bases, and 14 bases separated the two germline ends.

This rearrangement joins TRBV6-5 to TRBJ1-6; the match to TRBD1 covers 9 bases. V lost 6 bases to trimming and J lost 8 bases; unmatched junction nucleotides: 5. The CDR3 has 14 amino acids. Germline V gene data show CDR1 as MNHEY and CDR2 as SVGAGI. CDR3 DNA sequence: TGTGCCAGCAGGGGACAGGGAGGAGATTCACCCCTCCACTTT. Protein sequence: CASRGQGGDSPLHF.

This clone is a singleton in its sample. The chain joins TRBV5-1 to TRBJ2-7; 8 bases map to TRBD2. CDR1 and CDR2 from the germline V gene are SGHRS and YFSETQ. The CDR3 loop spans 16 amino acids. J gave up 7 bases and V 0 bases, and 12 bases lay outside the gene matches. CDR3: CASSLGSGGSSREQYF. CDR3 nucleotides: TGCGCCAGCAGCTTGGGAAGCGGGGGTTCCTCTCGGGAGCAGTACTTC.

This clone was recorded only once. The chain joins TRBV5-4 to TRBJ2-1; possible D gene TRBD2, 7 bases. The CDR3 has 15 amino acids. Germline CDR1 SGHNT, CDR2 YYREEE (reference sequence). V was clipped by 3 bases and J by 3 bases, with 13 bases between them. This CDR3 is CASSSGGAFYNEQFF. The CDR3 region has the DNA TGTGCCAGCAGCTCTGGGGGGGCCTTCTACAATGAGCAGTTCTTC.

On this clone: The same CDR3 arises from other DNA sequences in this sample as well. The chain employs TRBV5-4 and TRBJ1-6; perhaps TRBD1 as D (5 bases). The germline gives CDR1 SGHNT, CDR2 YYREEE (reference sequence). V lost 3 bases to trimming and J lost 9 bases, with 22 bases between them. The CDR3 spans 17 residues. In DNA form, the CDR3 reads TGTGCCAGCAGCTCAAACGGGACCGGGTGGAGGGGTTCACCCCTCCACTTT. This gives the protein CASSSNGTGWRGSPLHF.

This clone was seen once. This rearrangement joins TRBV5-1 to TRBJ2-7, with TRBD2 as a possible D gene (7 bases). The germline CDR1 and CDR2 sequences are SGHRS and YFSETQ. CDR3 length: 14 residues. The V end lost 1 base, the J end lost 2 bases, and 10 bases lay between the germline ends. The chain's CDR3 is CASSLNGGPYEQYF. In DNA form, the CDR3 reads TGCGCCAGCAGCTTGAACGGGGGGCCCTACGAGCAGTACTTC. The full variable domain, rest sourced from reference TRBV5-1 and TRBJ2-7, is KAGVTQTPRYLIKTRGQQVTLSCSPISGHRSVSWYQQTPGQGLQFLFEYFSETQRNKGNFPGRFSGRQFSNSRSEMNVSTLELGDSALYLCASSLNGGPYEQYFGPGTRLTVT.

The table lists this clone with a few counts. The CDR3 DNA is TGCGCCAGCAGCCAAACAGGGGGGACACCCCTCCACTTT. This encodes CASSQTGGTPLHF. This chain links TRBV4-3 with TRBJ1-6, with 8 bases lining up with TRBD1. Trimming took 2 bases from V and 11 from J; bases not matched to a gene: 2. This CDR3 contains 13 residues. CDR1 LGHNA and CDR2 YSLEER come from the germline V gene.

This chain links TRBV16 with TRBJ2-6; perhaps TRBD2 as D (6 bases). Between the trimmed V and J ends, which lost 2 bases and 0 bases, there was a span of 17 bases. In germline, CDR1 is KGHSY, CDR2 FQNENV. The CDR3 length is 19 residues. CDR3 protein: CASSQNAPGLSSGANVLTF. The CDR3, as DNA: TGTGCCAGCAGCCAAAACGCACCGGGACTCAGCTCTGGGGCCAACGTCCTGACTTTC. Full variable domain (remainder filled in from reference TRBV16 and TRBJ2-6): GEEVAQTPKHLVRGEGQKAKLYCAPIKGHSYVFWYQQVLKNEFKFLISFQNENVFDETGMPKERFSAKCLPNSPCSLEIQATKLEDSAVYFCASSQNAPGLSSGANVLTFGAGSRLTVL.

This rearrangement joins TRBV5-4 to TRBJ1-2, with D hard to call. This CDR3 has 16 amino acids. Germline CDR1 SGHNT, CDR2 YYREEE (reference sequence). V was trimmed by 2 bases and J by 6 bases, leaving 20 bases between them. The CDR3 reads CASSFDPGYTYHGYTF. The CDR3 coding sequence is TGTGCCAGCAGCTTCGATCCAGGTTACACTTACCATGGCTACACCTTC.

The CDR3 is CASSGTGGTDTQYF. CDR3 nucleotide sequence: TGTGCCAGCAGTGGGACAGGGGGGACAGATACGCAGTATTTT. This sequence joins TRBV27 and TRBJ2-3; 11 bases map to TRBD1. The CDR3 loop spans 14 amino acids. The ends lost 5 bases at V and 3 bases at J; junction bases unmatched: 1. In germline, CDR1 is MNHEY, CDR2 SMNVEV (reference sequence).

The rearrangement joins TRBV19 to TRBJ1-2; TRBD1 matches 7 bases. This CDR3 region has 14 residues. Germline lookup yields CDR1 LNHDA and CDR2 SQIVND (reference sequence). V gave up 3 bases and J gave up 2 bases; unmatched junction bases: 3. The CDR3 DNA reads TGTGCCAGTAGTATTCTGACAGGGAACTATGGCTACACCTTC. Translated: CASSILTGNYGYTF.

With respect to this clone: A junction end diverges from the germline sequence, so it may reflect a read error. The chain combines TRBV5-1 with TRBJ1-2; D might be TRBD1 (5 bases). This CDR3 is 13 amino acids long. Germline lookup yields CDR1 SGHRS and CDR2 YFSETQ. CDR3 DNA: TGCGCCAGCAGCCCGACAGCTAACTATGGCCACACCTTC. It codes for CASSPTANYGHTF.

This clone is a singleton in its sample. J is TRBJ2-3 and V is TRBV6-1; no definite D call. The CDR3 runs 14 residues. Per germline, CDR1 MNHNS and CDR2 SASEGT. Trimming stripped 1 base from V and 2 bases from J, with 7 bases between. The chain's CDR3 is CASSEVAYTDTQYF. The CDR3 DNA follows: TGTGCCAGCAGTGAAGTAGCTTACACAGATACGCAGTATTTT.

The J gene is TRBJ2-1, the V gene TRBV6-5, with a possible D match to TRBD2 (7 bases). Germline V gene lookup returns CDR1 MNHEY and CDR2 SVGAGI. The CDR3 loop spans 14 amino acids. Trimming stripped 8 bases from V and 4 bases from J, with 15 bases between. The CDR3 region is CASGGRGAYNEQFF. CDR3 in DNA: TGTGCCAGCGGGGGGAGGGGGGCGTACAATGAGCAGTTCTTC.

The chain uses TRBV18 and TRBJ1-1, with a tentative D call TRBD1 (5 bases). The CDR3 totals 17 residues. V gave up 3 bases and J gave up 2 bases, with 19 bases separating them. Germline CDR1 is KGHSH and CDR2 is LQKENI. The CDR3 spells CASSPNRGGEANTEAFF. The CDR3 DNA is TGTGCCAGCTCACCGAATCGGGGGGGGGAAGCCAACACTGAAGCTTTCTTT.

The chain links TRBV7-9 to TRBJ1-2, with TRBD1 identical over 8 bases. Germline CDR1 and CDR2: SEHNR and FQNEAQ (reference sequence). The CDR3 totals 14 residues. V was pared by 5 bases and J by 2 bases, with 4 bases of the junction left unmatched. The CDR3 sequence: CASSPRDRNYGYTF. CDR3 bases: TGTGCCAGCAGCCCCCGGGACAGGAACTATGGCTACACCTTC.

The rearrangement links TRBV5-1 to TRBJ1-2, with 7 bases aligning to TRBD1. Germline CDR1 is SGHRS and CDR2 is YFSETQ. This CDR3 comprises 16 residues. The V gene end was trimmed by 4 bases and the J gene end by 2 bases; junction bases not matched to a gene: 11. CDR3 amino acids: CASSRGGTAQNYGYTF. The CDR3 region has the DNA TGCGCCAGCAGCCGCGGGGGGACAGCGCAGAACTATGGCTACACCTTC.

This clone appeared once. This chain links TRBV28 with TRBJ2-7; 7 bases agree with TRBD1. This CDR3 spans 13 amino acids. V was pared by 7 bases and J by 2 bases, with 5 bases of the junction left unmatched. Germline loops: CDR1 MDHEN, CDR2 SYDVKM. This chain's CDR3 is CASTPGQAYEQYF. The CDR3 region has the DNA TGTGCCAGCACCCCCGGACAGGCCTACGAGCAGTACTTC.

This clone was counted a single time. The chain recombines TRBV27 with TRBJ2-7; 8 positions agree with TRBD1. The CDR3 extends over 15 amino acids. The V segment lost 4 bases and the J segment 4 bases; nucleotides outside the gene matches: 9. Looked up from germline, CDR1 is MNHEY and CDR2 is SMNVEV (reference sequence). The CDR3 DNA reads TGTGCCAGCAGTTCCCTGGGACAGGCAAAATACGAGCAGTACTTC. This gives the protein CASSSLGQAKYEQYF.

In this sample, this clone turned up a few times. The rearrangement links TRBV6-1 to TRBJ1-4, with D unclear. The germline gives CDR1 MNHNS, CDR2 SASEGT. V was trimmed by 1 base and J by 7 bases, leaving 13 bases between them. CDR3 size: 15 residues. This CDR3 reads CASSEEYSKLEKLFF. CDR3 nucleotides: TGTGCCAGCAGTGAAGAATACAGCAAACTTGAAAAACTGTTTTTT.

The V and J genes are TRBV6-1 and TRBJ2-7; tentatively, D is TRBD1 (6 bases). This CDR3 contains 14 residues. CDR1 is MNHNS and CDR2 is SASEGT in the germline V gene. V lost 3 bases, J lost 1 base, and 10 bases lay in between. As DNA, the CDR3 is TGTGCCAGCAGTGAGAGGGGGACGTCCTACGAGCAGTACTTC. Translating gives CASSERGTSYEQYF.

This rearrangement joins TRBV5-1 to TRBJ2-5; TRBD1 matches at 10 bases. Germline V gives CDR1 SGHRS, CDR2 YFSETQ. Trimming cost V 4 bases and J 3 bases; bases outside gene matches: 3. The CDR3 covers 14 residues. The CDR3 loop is CASSQGQGKETQYF. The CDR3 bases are TGCGCCAGCAGCCAGGGACAGGGGAAAGAGACCCAGTACTTC.

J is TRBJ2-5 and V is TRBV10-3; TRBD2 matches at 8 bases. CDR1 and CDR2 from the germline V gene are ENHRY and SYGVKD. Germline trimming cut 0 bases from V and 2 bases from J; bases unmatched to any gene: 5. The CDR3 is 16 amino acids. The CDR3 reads CAISESTSGVQETQYF. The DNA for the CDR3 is TGTGCCATCAGTGAGTCTACTAGCGGAGTACAAGAGACCCAGTACTTC.